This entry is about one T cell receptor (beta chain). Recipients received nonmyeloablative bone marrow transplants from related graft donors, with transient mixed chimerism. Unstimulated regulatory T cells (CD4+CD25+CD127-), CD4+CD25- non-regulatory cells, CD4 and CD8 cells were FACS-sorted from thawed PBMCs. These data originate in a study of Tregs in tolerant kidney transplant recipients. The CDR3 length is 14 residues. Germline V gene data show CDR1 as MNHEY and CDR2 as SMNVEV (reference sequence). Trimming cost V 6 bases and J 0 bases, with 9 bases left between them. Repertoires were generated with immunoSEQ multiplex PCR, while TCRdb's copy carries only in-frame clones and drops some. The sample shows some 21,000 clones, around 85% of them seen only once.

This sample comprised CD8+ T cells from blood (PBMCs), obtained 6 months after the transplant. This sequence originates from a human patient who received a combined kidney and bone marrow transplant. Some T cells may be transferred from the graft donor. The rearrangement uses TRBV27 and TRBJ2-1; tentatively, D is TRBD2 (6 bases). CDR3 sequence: CASSRGSSYNEQFF. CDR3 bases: TGTGCCAGCAGCCGGGGGAGCTCCTACAATGAGCAGTTCTTC.